This T cell receptor beta chain is from a study of a mutant IDH1 vaccine in newly diagnosed glioma. Across the study: Vaccinations were initiated 4-6 weeks following radiotherapy alone, or were given together with temozolomide cycles. V12 occurred at week 35 and V13 at week 47.

As regards this clone: Antigen specificity is unknown.

The repertoire was sequenced with immunoSEQ multiplex PCR; TCRdb's copy has only in-frame clones and lacks some. The table has about 34,000 clones, 80% to 90% seen once. As to time point: week 47, end of study. Alongside topical imiquimod, each dose of vaccine comprised 300 ug of mutant IDH1 20-mer peptide. Administration of eight vaccinations to patients took place in weeks 1, 3, 5, 7, 11, 15, 19, 23. Germline V gene lookup returns CDR1 SGDLS and CDR2 YYNGEE. The CDR3 runs 13 residues. Trimming removed 7 bases at V and 2 bases at J, with 13 bases between. The sequence came from a woman in her 30s with glioma. This chain uses TRBV9 with TRBJ2-7; D possibly uses TRBD1 or TRBD2 (5 bases each). The specimen was PBMCs, collected from a glioma patient whose treatment included an IDH1 peptide vaccine. The DNA for the CDR3 is TGTGCCAGCGGGGGTCCCTGGACCTACGAGCAGTACTTC. Protein product: CASGGPWTYEQYF. The full variable domain, in which reference TRBV9 and TRBJ2-7 provide the parts outside the CDR3, is DSGVTQTPKHLITATGQRVTLRCSPRSGDLSVYWYQQSLDQGLQFLIQYYNGEERAKGNILERFSAQQFPDLHSELNLSSLELGDSALYFCASGGPWTYEQYFGPGTRLTVT.